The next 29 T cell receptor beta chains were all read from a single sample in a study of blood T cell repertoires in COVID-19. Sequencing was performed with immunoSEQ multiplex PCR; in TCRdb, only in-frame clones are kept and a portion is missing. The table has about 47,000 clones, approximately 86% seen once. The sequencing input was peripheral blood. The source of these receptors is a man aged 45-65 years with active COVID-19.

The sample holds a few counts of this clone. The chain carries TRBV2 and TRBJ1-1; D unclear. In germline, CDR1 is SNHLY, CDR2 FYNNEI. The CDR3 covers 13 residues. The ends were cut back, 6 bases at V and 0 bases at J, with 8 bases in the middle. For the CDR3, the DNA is TGTGCCAGCAGGGTCCAGATGAACACTGAAGCTTTCTTT. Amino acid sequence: CASRVQMNTEAFF.

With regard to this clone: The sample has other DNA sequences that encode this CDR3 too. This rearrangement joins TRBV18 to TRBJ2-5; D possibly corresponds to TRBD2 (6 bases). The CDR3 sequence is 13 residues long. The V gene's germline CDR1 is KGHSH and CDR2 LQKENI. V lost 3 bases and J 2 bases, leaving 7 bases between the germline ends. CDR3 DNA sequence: TGTGCCAGCTCACCGGGACTTCAAGAGACCCAGTACTTC. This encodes CASSPGLQETQYF.

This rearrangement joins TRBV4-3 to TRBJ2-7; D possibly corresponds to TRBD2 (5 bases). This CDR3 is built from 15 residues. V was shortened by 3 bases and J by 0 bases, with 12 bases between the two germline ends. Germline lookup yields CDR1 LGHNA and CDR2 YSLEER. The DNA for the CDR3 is TGCGCCAGCAGCCAGGACGCCAGCGGCTCCTACGAGCAGTACTTC. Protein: CASSQDASGSYEQYF.

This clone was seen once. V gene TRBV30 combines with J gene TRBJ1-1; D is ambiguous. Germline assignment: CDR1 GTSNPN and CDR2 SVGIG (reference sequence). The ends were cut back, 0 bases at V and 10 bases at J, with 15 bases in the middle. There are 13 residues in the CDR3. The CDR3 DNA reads TGTGCCTGGAGTGTACCATCACCGGGGATAGCTTTCTTT. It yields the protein CAWSVPSPGIAFF.

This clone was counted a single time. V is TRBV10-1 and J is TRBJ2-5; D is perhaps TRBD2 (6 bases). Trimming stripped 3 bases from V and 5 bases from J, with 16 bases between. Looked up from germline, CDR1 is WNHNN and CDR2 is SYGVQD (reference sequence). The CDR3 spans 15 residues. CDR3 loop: CASSDGVRGLETQYF. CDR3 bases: TGCGCCAGCAGTGATGGCGTCCGGGGGTTGGAGACCCAGTACTTC.

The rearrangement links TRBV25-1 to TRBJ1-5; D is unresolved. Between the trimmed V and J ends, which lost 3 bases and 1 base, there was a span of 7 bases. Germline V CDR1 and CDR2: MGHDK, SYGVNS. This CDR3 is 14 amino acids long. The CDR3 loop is CASSDAVSNQPQHF. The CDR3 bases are TGTGCCAGCAGTGACGCGGTAAGCAATCAGCCCCAGCATTTT.

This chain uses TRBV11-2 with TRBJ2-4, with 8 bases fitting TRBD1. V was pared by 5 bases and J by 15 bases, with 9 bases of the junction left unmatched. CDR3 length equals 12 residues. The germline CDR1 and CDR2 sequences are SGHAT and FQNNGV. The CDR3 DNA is TGTGCCAGCAGCCTGACAGGGGTGGGGAGGTACTTC. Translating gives CASSLTGVGRYF. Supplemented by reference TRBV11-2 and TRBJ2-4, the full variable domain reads EAGVAQSPRYKIIEKRQSVAFWCNPISGHATLYWYQQILGQGPKLLIQFQNNGVVDDSQLPKDRFSAERLKGVDSTLKIQPAKLEDSAVYLCASSLTGVGRYFGAGTRLSVL.

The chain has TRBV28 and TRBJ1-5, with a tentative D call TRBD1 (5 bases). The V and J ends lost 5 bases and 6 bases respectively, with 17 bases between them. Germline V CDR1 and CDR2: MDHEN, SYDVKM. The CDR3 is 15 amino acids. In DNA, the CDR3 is TGTGCCAGCAGTACGACAGCCCGTGGGGCTCAGCCCCAGCATTTT. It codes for CASSTTARGAQPQHF.

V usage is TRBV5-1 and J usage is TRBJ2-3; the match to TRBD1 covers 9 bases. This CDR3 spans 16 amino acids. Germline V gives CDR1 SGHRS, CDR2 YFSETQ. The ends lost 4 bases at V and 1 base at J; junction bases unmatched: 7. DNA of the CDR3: TGCGCCAGCAGCCCGGGACAGGGAATGGGCACAGATACGCAGTATTTT. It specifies CASSPGQGMGTDTQYF.

Here the CDR3 reads CASSLQREEVYGYTF. The CDR3 DNA reads TGTGCCAGCAGCTTGCAACGAGAGGAGGTGTATGGCTACACCTTC. The chain couples TRBV5-5 to TRBJ1-2; unclear D gene. Trimming cost V 1 base and J 5 bases, with 15 bases left between them. There are 15 residues in the CDR3. Germline loops: CDR1 SGHKS, CDR2 YYEKEE (reference sequence).

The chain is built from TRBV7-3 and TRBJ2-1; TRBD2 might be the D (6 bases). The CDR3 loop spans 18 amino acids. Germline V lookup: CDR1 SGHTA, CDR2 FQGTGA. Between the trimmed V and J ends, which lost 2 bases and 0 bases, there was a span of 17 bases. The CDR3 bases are TGTGCCAGCAGCTTATCCTCCGGGGGTCTGGCCTCCTACAATGAGCAGTTCTTC. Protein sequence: CASSLSSGGLASYNEQFF.

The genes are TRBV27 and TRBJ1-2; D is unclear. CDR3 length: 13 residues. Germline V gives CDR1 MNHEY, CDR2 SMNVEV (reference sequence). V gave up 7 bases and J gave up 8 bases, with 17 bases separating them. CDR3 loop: CASKIDGLGGYTF. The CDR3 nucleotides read TGTGCCAGCAAAATTGACGGTCTCGGGGGCTACACCTTC.

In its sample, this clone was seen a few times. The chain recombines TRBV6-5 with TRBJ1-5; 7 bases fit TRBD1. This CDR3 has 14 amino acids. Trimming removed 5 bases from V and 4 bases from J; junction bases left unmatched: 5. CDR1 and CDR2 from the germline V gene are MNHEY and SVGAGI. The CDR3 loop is CASSPWDRNQPQHF. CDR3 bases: TGTGCCAGCAGTCCCTGGGACAGAAATCAGCCCCAGCATTTT.

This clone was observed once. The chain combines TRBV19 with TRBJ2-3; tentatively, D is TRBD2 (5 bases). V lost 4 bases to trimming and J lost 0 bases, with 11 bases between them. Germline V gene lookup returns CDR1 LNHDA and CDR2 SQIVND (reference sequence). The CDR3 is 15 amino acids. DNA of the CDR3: TGTGCCAGTAGTAGTTCGGGATATAGCACAGATACGCAGTATTTT. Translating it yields CASSSSGYSTDTQYF.

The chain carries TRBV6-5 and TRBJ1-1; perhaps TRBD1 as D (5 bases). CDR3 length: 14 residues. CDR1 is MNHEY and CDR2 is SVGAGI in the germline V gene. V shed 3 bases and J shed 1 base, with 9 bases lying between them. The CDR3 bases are TGTGCCAGCAGTTATCAGGGTCGGAACACTGAAGCTTTCTTT. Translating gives CASSYQGRNTEAFF.

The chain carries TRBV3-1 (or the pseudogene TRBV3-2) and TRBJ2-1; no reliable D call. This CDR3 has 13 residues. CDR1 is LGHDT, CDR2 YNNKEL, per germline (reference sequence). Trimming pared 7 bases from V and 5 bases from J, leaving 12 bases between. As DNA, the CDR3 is TGTGCCAGCACTAGTTCCCTTCACAATGAGCAGTTCTTC. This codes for CASTSSLHNEQFF.

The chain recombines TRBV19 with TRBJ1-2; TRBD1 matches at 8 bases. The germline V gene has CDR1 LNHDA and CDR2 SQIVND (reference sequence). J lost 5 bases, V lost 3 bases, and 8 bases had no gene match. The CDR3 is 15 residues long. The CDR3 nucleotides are TGTGCCAGTAGTATTCGCCCCGGGACAGGTTATGGCTACACCTTC. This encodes CASSIRPGTGYGYTF.

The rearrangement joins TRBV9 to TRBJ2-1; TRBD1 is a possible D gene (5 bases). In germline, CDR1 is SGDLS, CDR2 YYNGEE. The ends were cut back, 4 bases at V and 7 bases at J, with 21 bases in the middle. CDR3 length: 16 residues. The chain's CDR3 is CASSPSGLTVGNEQFF. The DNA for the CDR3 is TGTGCCAGCAGCCCATCAGGGCTCACCGTAGGAAATGAGCAGTTCTTC.

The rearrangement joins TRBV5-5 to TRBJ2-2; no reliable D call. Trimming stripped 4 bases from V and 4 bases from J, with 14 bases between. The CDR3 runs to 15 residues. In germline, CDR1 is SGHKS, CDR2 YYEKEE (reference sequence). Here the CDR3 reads CASSPSLPGTGELFF. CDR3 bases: TGTGCCAGCAGCCCCTCTTTACCGGGCACCGGGGAGCTGTTTTTT. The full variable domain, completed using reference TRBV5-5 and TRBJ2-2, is DAGVTQSPTHLIKTRGQQVTLRCSPISGHKSVSWYQQVLGQGPQFIFQYYEKEERGRGNFPDRFSARQFPNYSSELNVNALLLGDSALYLCASSPSLPGTGELFFGEGSRLTVL.

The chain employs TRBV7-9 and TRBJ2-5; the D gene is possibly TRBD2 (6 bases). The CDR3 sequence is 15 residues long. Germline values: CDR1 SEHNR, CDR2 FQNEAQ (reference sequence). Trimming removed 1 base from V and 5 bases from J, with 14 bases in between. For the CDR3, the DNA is TGTGCCAGCAGCTTAGGTGGCGGGGTGAGGGAGACCCAGTACTTC. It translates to CASSLGGGVRETQYF.

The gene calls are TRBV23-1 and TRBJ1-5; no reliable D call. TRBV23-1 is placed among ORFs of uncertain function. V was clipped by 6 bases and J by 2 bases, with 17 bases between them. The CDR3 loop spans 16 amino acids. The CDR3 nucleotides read TGCGCCAGCAGGCAAACCTTGAGTGAGGGCAATCAGCCCCAGCATTTT. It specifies CASRQTLSEGNQPQHF.

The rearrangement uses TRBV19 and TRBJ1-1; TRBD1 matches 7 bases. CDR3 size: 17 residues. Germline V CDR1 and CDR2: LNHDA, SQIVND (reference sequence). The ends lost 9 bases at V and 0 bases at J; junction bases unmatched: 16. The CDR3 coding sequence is TGTGCCAGCCCCATGGAGGGGGCGACCTACATGAACACTGAAGCTTTCTTT. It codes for CASPMEGATYMNTEAFF.

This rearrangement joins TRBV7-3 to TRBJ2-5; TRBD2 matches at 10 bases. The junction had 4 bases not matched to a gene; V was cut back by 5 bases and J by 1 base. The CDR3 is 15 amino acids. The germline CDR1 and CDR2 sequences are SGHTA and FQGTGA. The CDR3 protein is CASSPLAGIQETQYF. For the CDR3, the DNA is TGTGCCAGCAGCCCACTAGCGGGGATCCAAGAGACCCAGTACTTC.

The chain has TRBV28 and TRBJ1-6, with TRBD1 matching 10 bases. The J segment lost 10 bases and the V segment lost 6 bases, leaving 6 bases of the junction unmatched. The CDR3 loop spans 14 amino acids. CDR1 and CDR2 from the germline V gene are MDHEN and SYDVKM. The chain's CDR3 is CASRRQGAGSPLHF. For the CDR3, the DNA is TGTGCCAGCAGACGACAGGGGGCAGGATCACCCCTCCACTTT.

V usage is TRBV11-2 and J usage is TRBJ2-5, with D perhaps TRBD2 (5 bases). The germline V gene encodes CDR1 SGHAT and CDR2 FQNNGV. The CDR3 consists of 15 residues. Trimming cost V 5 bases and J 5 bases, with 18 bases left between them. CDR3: CASSEEGAQGETQYF. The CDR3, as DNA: TGTGCCAGCAGCGAAGAGGGCGCCCAAGGGGAGACCCAGTACTTC. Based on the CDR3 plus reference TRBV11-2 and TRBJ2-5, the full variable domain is EAGVAQSPRYKIIEKRQSVAFWCNPISGHATLYWYQQILGQGPKLLIQFQNNGVVDDSQLPKDRFSAERLKGVDSTLKIQPAKLEDSAVYLCASSEEGAQGETQYFGPGTRLLVL.

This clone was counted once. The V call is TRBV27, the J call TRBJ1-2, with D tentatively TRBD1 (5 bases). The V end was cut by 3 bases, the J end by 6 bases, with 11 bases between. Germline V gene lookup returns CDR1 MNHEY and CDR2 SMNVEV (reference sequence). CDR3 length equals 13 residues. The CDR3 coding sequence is TGTGCCAGCAGTTTCAAGACAGAGGATGGCTACACCTTC. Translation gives CASSFKTEDGYTF.

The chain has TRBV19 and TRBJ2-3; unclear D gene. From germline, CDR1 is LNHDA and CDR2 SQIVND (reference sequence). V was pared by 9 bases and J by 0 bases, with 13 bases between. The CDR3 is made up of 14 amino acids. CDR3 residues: CASAPGLSTDTQYF. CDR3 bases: TGTGCCAGCGCTCCAGGCCTTAGCACAGATACGCAGTATTTT. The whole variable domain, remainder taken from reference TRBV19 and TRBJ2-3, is DGGITQSPKYLFRKEGQNVTLSCEQNLNHDAMYWYRQDPGQGLRLIYYSQIVNDFQKGDIAEGYSVSREKKESFPLTVTSAQKNPTAFYLCASAPGLSTDTQYFGPGTRLTVL.

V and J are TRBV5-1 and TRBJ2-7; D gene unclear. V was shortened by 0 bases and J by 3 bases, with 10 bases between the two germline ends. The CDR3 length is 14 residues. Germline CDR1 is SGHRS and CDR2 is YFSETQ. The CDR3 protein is CASSLAPLNYEQYV. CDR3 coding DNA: TGCGCCAGCAGCTTGGCCCCACTAAACTACGAGCAGTACGTC.

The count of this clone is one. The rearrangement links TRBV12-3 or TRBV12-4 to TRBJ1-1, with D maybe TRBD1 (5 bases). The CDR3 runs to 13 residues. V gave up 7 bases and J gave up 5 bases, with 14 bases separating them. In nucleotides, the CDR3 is TGTGCCAGCACCCAGGGAAGTTTTACTGAAGCTTTCTTT. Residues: CASTQGSFTEAFF.